A single sample gave rise to the 13 T cell receptor beta chains below, sequenced in a study of blood T cell repertoires in COVID-19. Libraries were prepared by immunoSEQ multiplex PCR; TCRdb keeps only in-frame clonotypes and omits some of them. Of 25,000 to 35,000 clones in the sample, 85% are singletons; the top ten hold 7% to 7.5%. Sequenced: peripheral blood. Receptors were obtained from a human donor in a cohort sampled during active COVID-19.

This clone has only one observation. V is TRBV27 and J is TRBJ1-2, with D tentatively TRBD1 (6 bases). The CDR3 runs to 13 residues. Germline values: CDR1 MNHEY, CDR2 SMNVEV (reference sequence). The V end lost 3 bases, the J end lost 6 bases, and 11 bases lay between the germline ends. The CDR3 DNA follows: TGTGCCAGCAGTTTTGGTCCAGGGGATGGCTACACCTTC. It codes for CASSFGPGDGYTF.

This chain's CDR3 is CAISVEWSSNQPQHF. The CDR3 DNA reads as TGTGCCATCAGTGTTGAGTGGTCTAGCAATCAGCCCCAGCATTTT. The chain couples TRBV10-3 to TRBJ1-5, with D hard to call. Germline V gene lookup returns CDR1 ENHRY and CDR2 SYGVKD. Trimming took 4 bases from V and 0 from J, leaving 10 bases between them. The CDR3 spans 15 residues.

J is TRBJ2-7 and V is TRBV5-4, with TRBD1 matching over 7 bases. V shed 2 bases, J shed 3 bases, and the junction held 5 bases outside the gene matches. Per the germline V gene, CDR1 is SGHNT and CDR2 is YYREEE (reference sequence). This CDR3 comprises 14 residues. Written as DNA, the CDR3 is TGTGCCAGCAGCTTCAGGGGGTCAAGCTACGAGCAGTACTTC. This sequence encodes CASSFRGSSYEQYF.

This clone was observed a single time. This sequence joins TRBV7-6 and TRBJ1-3, with unresolved D. The CDR3 loop spans 15 amino acids. Trimming left V 2 bases short and J 4 bases short, with 12 bases between. CDR1 is SGHVS, CDR2 FNYEAQ, per germline. CDR3 sequence: CASSLSGQRGNTIYF. The CDR3 DNA follows: TGTGCCAGCAGCTTATCTGGTCAGAGGGGAAACACCATATATTTT.

V gene TRBV19 combines with J gene TRBJ2-7, with D tentatively TRBD1 (6 bases). V shed 4 bases and J shed 7 bases, with 14 bases lying between them. The CDR3 spans 13 residues. Looked up from germline, CDR1 is LNHDA and CDR2 is SQIVND (reference sequence). CDR3 sequence: CASSTRGHGEQYF. DNA of the CDR3: TGTGCCAGTAGTACCCGGGGACATGGAGAGCAGTACTTC.

The V call is TRBV6-6, the J call TRBJ2-7, with 10 bases that match TRBD1. Unmatched junction bases numbered 5, after V lost 2 bases and J lost 4 bases. The CDR3 is 15 amino acids. From germline, CDR1 is MNHNY and CDR2 SVGAGI (reference sequence). In nucleotides, the CDR3 is TGTGCCAGCAGTTACGGGACAGGGGATAGGTACGAGCAGTACTTC. It codes for CASSYGTGDRYEQYF.

In this sample, this clone turned up once. The CDR3 nucleotides read TGCAGTGCTCCCAGGGCTAATGAGCAGTTCTTC. This translates into CSAPRANEQFF. The chain recombines TRBV20-1 with TRBJ2-1, with a weak D call TRBD1 (5 bases). This CDR3 is 11 amino acids long. The germline V gene encodes CDR1 DFQATT and CDR2 SNEGSKA (reference sequence). V lost 5 bases to trimming and J lost 7 bases, with 9 bases between them.

The chain carries TRBV6-5 and TRBJ2-5; 7 positions match TRBD1. The V gene's germline CDR1 is MNHEY and CDR2 SVGAGI. CDR3 length equals 15 residues. The ends lost 6 bases at V and 0 bases at J; junction bases unmatched: 7. CDR3 amino acids: CASSYGQANQETQYF. The CDR3 DNA follows: TGTGCCAGCAGCTACGGACAGGCGAACCAAGAGACCCAGTACTTC.

The CDR3 region has the DNA TGTGCCAGCAGTGAATCCCCGACAGGGACGGCCAAAAACATTCAGTACTTC. This translates into CASSESPTGTAKNIQYF. This sequence joins TRBV25-1 and TRBJ2-4; TRBD1 matches 7 bases. The V segment lost 1 base and the J segment 1 base; nucleotides outside the gene matches: 7. Per the germline V gene, CDR1 is MGHDK and CDR2 is SYGVNS. The CDR3 spans 17 residues.

The CDR3 spells CASTSGGASSYNEQFF. The DNA of the CDR3 is TGCGCCAGCACTAGCGGGGGGGCTAGCTCCTACAATGAGCAGTTCTTC. This chain joins TRBV10-2 and TRBJ2-1; the match to TRBD2 covers 12 bases. After removal of 7 bases from V and 0 bases from J, the junction contained 4 bases not matched to a gene. This CDR3 spans 16 amino acids. Germline V lookup: CDR1 WSHSY, CDR2 SAAADI.

This sequence joins TRBV11-2 and TRBJ2-3, with D unresolved. The CDR3 is made up of 13 amino acids. Trimming removed 0 bases at V and 5 bases at J, with 6 bases between. Germline lookup yields CDR1 SGHAT and CDR2 FQNNGV. The CDR3 DNA reads as TGTGCCAGCAGCTTAGATCAGCGAGATACGCAGTATTTT. Amino acid sequence: CASSLDQRDTQYF.

The chain uses TRBV4-1 and TRBJ2-5, with D possibly being TRBD2 (6 bases). Germline V gene data show CDR1 as MGHRA and CDR2 as YSYEKL. Deletions cut 4 bases from V and 5 bases from J, with 17 bases between. The CDR3 length is 15 residues. For the CDR3, the DNA is TGCGCCAGCAGCCTACGGAGGGGCCTACAGGAGACCCAGTACTTC. Its protein is CASSLRRGLQETQYF.

The chain has TRBV2 and TRBJ1-1; no clear D gene. The length of the CDR3 is 13 residues. Germline V lookup: CDR1 SNHLY, CDR2 FYNNEI. Trimming shortened V by 5 bases and J by 0 bases, and 7 bases separated the two germline ends. The CDR3: CASSYTVNTEAFF. CDR3 nucleotide sequence: TGTGCCAGCAGTTACACAGTGAACACTGAAGCTTTCTTT.